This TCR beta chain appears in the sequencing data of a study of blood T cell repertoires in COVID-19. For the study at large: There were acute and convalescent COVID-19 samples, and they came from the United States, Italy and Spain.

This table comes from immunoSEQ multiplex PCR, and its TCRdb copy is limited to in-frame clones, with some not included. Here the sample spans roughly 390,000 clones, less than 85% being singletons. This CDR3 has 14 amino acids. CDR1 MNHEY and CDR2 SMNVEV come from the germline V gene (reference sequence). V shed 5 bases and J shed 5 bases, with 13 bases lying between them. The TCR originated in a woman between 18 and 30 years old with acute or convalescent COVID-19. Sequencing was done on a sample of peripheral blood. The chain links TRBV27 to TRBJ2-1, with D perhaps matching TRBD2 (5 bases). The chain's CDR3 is CASSLRLPNNEQFF. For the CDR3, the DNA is TGTGCCAGCAGTCTAAGACTACCTAACAATGAGCAGTTCTTC.